This T cell receptor beta chain emerged from a study of CD8 T cells in Susac syndrome. Negative isolation yielded the CD8+ and CD4+ T cells, while FACS enriched the TEMRA cells. Trimming at V came to 3 bases and at J to 5 bases, leaving 5 bases not matched to a gene. CDR1 is SGDLS, CDR2 YYNGEE, per germline. The CDR3 loop spans 13 amino acids. It was with random hexamers that about 0.45 to 1 ug RNA was reverse transcribed. TCRdb recomputed calls from the immunoSEQ multiplex PCR reads with MiXCR, one row per CDR3 protein. The sample contains some 170,000 distinct CDR3 sequences, about 93% of which appear only once.

The chain links TRBV9 to TRBJ2-7, with 7 bases aligning to TRBD2. This TCR was sampled from a human donor with Susac syndrome. The specimen was CD4+ T cells from PBMCs. CDR3 loop: CASSAARGDEQYF. CDR3 DNA sequence: TGTGCCAGCAGCGCGGCCCGGGGGGACGAGCAGTACTTC. The entire variable domain, with the rest obtained from reference TRBV9 and TRBJ2-7, is as follows: DSGVTQTPKHLITATGQRVTLRCSPRSGDLSVYWYQQSLDQGLQFLIQYYNGEERAKGNILERFSAQQFPDLHSELNLSSLELGDSALYFCASSAARGDEQYFGPGTRLTVT.